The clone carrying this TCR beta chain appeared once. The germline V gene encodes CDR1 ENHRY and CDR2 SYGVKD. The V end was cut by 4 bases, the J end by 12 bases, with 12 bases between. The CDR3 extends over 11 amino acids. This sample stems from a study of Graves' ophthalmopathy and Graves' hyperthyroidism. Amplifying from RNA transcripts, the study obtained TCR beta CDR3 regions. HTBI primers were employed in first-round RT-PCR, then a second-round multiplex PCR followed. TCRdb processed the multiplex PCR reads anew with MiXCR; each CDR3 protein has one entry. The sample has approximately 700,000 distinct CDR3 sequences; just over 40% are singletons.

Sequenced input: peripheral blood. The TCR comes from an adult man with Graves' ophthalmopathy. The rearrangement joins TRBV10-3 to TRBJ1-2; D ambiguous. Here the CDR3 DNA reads TGTGCCATCAGTGCCGGGGTTGGAAACACCTTC. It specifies CAISAGVGNTF.